This T cell receptor (beta chain) was sequenced in a study of PD-L1 blockade in urothelial cancer. Background on the study: Patients with male sex and bladder-origin urothelial cancer accounted for about 85% of the roughly 30 enrolled. Study-wide results and limits: At 3 weeks on treatment, tumor-associated clones expanded more with durable benefit.

A word on this clone: The antigen is undetermined.

Germline CDR1 and CDR2: MDHEN and SYDVKM. This CDR3 is 15 amino acids long. V lost 4 bases and J lost 4; bases outside the gene matches: 6. Synthetically made TCR analog templates were put into each PCR as spikes. Sequencing was performed with immunoSEQ multiplex PCR; in TCRdb, only in-frame clones are kept and a portion is missing. The table includes 45,000 to 55,000 clones, approximately 86% detected once. As for time point: peripheral blood 6 weeks after treatment start. Pretreatment and on-treatment blood mononuclear cell samples were taken, totaling between 1 and 8 time points per patient. This material consisted of PBMCs, taken around atezolizumab (anti-PD-L1) treatment. This receptor was taken from a man aged 55 to 70 with urothelial cancer. The chain couples TRBV28 to TRBJ1-3, with TRBD1 identical over 8 bases. The CDR3 loop reads CASSSSGGSGNTIYF. The CDR3 region has the DNA TGTGCCAGCAGTTCCTCAGGGGGCTCAGGAAACACCATATATTTT.